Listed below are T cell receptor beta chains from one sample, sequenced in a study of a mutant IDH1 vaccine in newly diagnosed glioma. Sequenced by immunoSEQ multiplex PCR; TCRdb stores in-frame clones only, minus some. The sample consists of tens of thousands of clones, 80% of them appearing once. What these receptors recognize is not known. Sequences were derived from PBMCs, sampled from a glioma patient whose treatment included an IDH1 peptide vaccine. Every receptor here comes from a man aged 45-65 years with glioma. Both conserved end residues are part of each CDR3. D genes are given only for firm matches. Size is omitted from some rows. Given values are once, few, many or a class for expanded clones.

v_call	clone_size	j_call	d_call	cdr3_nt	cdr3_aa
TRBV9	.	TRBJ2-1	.	TGTGCCAGCAGCGTAGTGGGTAGTCTTAATGAGCAGTTCTTC	CASSVVGSLNEQFF
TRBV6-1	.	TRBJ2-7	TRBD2	TGTGCCAGCAGTGAAGCGCCTAGCGGGAGGACCGGGCAGTACTTC	CASSEAPSGRTGQYF
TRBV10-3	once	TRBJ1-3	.	TGTGCCATCAGCGACGGGGGGGGCGGAGGAAACACCATATATTTT	CAISDGGGGGNTIYF
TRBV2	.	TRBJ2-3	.	TGTGCCAGCAGTTTTACTAAAGATACGCAGTATTTT	CASSFTKDTQYF
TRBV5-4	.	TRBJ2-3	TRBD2	TGTGCCAGCAGCTCCGAAAGCGGGAGGGCAGATACGCAGTATTTT	CASSSESGRADTQYF
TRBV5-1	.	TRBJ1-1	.	TGCGCCAGCAGCTTGGACCCTTTTAACACTGAAGCTTTCTTT	CASSLDPFNTEAFF
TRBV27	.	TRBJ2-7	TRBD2	TGTGCCAGCAGTTTATGGGGCGGGGGGGCGGACGAGCAGTACTTC	CASSLWGGGADEQYF
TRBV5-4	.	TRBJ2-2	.	TGTGCCAGCAGCTTGGATGCAAGGGCCACCGGGGAGCTGTTTTTT	CASSLDARATGELFF
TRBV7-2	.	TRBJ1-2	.	TGTGCCAGCAGCTTAGGGACAGATACTAACTATGGCTACACCTTC	CASSLGTDTNYGYTF
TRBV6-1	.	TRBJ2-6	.	TGTGCCAGCAGCCCGATGACAGCTGGGGCCAACGTCCTGACTTTC	CASSPMTAGANVLTF
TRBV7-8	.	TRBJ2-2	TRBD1	TGTGCCAGCAGCTCGAGACAGGGAACCGGGGAGCTGTTTTTT	CASSSRQGTGELFF
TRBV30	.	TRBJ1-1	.	TGTGCCTGGAACCTAGGGGGAGGGGACACTGAAGCTTTCTTT	CAWNLGGGDTEAFF
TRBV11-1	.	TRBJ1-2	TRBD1	TGTGCCAGCAGCTTTCGGTCGGGACAGGACGGCTACACCTTC	CASSFRSGQDGYTF
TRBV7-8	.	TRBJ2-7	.	TGTGCCAGCAGCTCCCTGGCCGACTACGAGCAGTACTTC	CASSSLADYEQYF
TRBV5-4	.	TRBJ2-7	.	TGTGCCAGCAGACCCGAAAACGGGCCCTCCTACGAGCAGTACTTC	CASRPENGPSYEQYF
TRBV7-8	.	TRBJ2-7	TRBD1	TGTGCCAGCAGCTTAGAGACAGGGTTTCGGTACGAGCAGTACTTC	CASSLETGFRYEQYF
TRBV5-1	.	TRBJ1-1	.	TGCGCCAGCAGTTTAGACAGGATTAACACTGAAGCTTTCTTT	CASSLDRINTEAFF
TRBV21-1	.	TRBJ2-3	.	TGTGCCAGCAGCAAAGCCCCGAAGGGGGAGAGCACAGATACGCAGTATTTT	CASSKAPKGESTDTQYF
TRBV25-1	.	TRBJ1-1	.	TGTGCCAGCAGTGCTTACAGGGCTGAAGCTTTCTTT	CASSAYRAEAFF
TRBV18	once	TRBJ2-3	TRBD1	TGTGCCAGCTCACAGGGGGCCGTTACAGATACGCAGTATTTT	CASSQGAVTDTQYF
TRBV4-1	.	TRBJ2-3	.	TGCGCCAGCAGCCAAGACTTACACTCAACAGATACGCAGTATTTT	CASSQDLHSTDTQYF
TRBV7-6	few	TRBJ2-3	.	TGTGCCAGCAGCAACAATCTAGGGGATACGCAGTATTTT	CASSNNLGDTQYF
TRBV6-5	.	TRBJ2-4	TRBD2	TGTGCCAGCAAAACAACTGGCGGGGGAAACATTCAGTACTTC	CASKTTGGGNIQYF
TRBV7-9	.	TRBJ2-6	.	TGTGCCAGCAGCTTGGGGGATGGGGCCAACGTCCTGACTTTC	CASSLGDGANVLTF
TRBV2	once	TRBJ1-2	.	TGTGCCAGCATGGGCGGAGGGGCGAACTATGGCTACACCTTC	CASMGGGANYGYTF
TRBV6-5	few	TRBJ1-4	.	TGTGCCAGCAGTCGAAACCGGGCCGGTCGGGAAAAACTGTTTTTT	CASSRNRAGREKLFF
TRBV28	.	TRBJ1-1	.	TGTGCCAGCAGTTTAGTCCCTGGGCAGGTCACTGAAGCTTTCTTT	CASSLVPGQVTEAFF
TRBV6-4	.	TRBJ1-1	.	TGTGCCAGCAGTAACCTAGGGGCTGAAGCTTTCTTT	CASSNLGAEAFF
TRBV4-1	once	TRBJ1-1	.	TGCGCCAGCAGCCAAGATGGGGGGGGCACTGAAGCTTTCTTT	CASSQDGGGTEAFF
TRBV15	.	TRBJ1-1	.	TGTGCCACCAGCAGGGGGGGCGGGGTAGGCACTGAAGCTTTCTTT	CATSRGGGVGTEAFF
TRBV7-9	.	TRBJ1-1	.	TGTGCCAGCAGCTTAGGTTGGAATAGGGAGAGCATGAACACTGAAGCTTTCTTT	CASSLGWNRESMNTEAFF
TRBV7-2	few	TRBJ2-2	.	TGTGCCAGCAGCAAAACAATTACGGCCACCGGGGAGCTGTTTTTT	CASSKTITATGELFF
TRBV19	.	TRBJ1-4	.	TGTGCCAGTAGCGGAAGGCAGGGGTATGAAAAACTGTTTTTT	CASSGRQGYEKLFF
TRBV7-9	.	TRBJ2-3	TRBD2	TGTGCCAGCAGCGTGCTAGCGGGAGTGGCAGATACGCAGTATTTT	CASSVLAGVADTQYF
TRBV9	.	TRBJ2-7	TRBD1	TGTGCCAGCAGCCCCCAGGGACAGGGGATTTACGAGCAGTACTTC	CASSPQGQGIYEQYF
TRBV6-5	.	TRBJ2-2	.	TGTGCCAGCAGGGGGAAAAGCGGGGAGCTGTTTTTT	CASRGKSGELFF
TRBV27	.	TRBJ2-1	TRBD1	TGTGCCAGCAGAGCCGGGACAGGCTACAATGAGCAGTTCTTC	CASRAGTGYNEQFF
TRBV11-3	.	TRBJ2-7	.	TGTGCCAGCAGCTTAGATGGGCAGGAGCGCTACGAGCAGTACTTC	CASSLDGQERYEQYF
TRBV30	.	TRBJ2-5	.	TGTGCCTGGCTATCAAGGAGGGGGGGAGAGACCCAGTACTTC	CAWLSRRGGETQYF
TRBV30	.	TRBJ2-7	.	TGTGCCTGGAGTAAGGCTAAAACAACAACCTACGAGCAGTACTTC	CAWSKAKTTTYEQYF
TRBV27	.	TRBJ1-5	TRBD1	TGTGCCAGCAGTCCGGGACAGGGCAATCAGCCCCAGCATTTT	CASSPGQGNQPQHF
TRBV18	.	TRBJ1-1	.	TGTGCCAGCTCACCGGGGCGGGGGGCGCAATCGGCGGCTTTCTTT	CASSPGRGAQSAAFF
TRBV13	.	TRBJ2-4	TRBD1	TGTGCCAGCAGTTCCAAGGGGGCAGCCAAAAACATTCAGTACTTC	CASSSKGAAKNIQYF
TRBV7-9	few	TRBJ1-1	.	TGTGCCAGCAGCTCCCGACGAACTGAAGCTTTCTTT	CASSSRRTEAFF
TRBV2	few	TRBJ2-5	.	TGTGCCAGCAATACCCGGCCTCAAGAGACCCAGTACTTC	CASNTRPQETQYF
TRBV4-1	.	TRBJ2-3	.	TGCGCCAGCAGCCCCCTTGGCACAGATACGCAGTATTTT	CASSPLGTDTQYF
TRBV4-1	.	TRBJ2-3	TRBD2	TGCGCCAGCAGCCTTAGCGGGAACCTAGACGATACGCAGTATTTT	CASSLSGNLDDTQYF
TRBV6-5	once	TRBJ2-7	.	TGTGCCAGCAGTTACGACAGGTTTTCCTACGAGCAGTACTTC	CASSYDRFSYEQYF
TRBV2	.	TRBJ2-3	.	TGTGCCAGCCAGTTGGGAGATACGCAGTATTTT	CASQLGDTQYF
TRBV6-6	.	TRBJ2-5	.	TGTGCCAGCAGCCTTCAGGGGGGGCCGGGAGAGACCCAGTACTTC	CASSLQGGPGETQYF
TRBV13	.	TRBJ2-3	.	TGTGCCAGCAGCTTTTTCAGGGAAGACACAGATACGCAGTATTTT	CASSFFREDTDTQYF
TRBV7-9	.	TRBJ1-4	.	TGTGCCAGCAGCATGCAGGGAAATGAAAAACTGTTTTTT	CASSMQGNEKLFF
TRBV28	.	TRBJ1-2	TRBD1	TGTGCCAGCACAATCCCCGGGACAGGGGCCCCCGGGAACTATGGCTACACCTTC	CASTIPGTGAPGNYGYTF